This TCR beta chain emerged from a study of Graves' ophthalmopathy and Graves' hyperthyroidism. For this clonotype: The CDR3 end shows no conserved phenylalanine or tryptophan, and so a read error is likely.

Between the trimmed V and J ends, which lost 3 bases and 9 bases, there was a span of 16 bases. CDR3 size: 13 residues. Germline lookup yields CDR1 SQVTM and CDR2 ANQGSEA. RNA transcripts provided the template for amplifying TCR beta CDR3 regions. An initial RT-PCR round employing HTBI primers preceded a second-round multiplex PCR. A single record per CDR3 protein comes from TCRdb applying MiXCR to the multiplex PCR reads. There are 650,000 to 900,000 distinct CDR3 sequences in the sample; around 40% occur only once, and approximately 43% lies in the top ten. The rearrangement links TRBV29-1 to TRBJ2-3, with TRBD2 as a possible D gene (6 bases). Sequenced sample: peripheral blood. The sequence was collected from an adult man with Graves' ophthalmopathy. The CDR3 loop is CSVEEGVDPTQYL. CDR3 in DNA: TGCAGCGTTGAGGAGGGAGTGGACCCGACGCAGTATCTT.